Listed below are T cell receptor beta chains from one sample, sequenced in a study of blood T cell repertoires in COVID-19. Clones were read by immunoSEQ multiplex PCR, and TCRdb kept only the in-frame ones, dropping some. The table includes fewer than 120,000 clones, approximately 82% detected once. Sequencing used peripheral blood. Source of these receptors: a woman older than 75 with acute or convalescent COVID-19. Each CDR3 is given with its conserved first and last residue. The D gene is left open where the match is weak. Where a row states a size, it is once, few, many or the class of an expanded clone; other rows omit it.

clone size: NA; D gene: TRBD2; J gene: TRBJ2-5; V gene: TRBV5-4; CDR3 protein: CASSRASGQETQYF; CDR3 DNA: TGTGCCAGCAGCCGAGCTAGCGGACAAGAGACCCAGTACTTC
clone size: NA; D gene: TRBD1; J gene: TRBJ2-7; V gene: TRBV10-3; CDR3 protein: CATSRGQGESEQYF; CDR3 DNA: TGTGCCACCAGTAGGGGGCAGGGTGAGTCCGAGCAGTACTTC
clone size: NA; D gene: NA; J gene: TRBJ1-1; V gene: TRBV29-1; CDR3 protein: CSVSNRANTEAFF; CDR3 DNA: TGCAGCGTTTCGAACAGGGCGAACACTGAAGCTTTCTTT
clone size: few; D gene: TRBD2; J gene: TRBJ2-7; V gene: TRBV5-8; CDR3 protein: CASTLSPGLASPYEQYF; CDR3 DNA: TGTGCCAGCACTTTGTCACCGGGACTAGCGTCGCCCTACGAGCAGTACTTC
clone size: many; D gene: TRBD1; J gene: TRBJ1-1; V gene: TRBV3-1/TRBV3-2; CDR3 protein: CASSHGGQGNTEAFF; CDR3 DNA: TGTGCCAGCAGCCATGGTGGACAGGGAAACACTGAAGCTTTCTTT
clone size: few; D gene: TRBD1; J gene: TRBJ2-2; V gene: TRBV2; CDR3 protein: CASRTGGTNTGELFF; CDR3 DNA: TGTGCCAGCAGGACAGGGGGCACAAACACCGGGGAGCTGTTTTTT
clone size: NA; D gene: TRBD2; J gene: TRBJ2-1; V gene: TRBV19; CDR3 protein: CASSALPGLAVNEQFF; CDR3 DNA: TGTGCCAGTAGTGCCTTACCGGGACTAGCGGTTAATGAGCAGTTCTTC
clone size: NA; D gene: NA; J gene: TRBJ2-5; V gene: TRBV10-3; CDR3 protein: CAIRRGSGLGEETQYF; CDR3 DNA: TGTGCCATCAGGAGGGGGTCGGGGTTGGGAGAAGAGACCCAGTACTTC
clone size: NA; D gene: TRBD2; J gene: TRBJ2-6; V gene: TRBV7-2; CDR3 protein: CANTRSGEGFSGANVLTF; CDR3 DNA: TGTGCCAACACCCGGTCGGGGGAGGGGTTCTCTGGGGCCAACGTCCTGACTTTC
clone size: few; D gene: NA; J gene: TRBJ1-1; V gene: TRBV7-9; CDR3 protein: CASRPYEGRRTEAFF; CDR3 DNA: TGTGCCAGCAGACCCTACGAGGGCAGAAGGACTGAAGCTTTCTTT
clone size: NA; D gene: NA; J gene: TRBJ1-3; V gene: TRBV25-1; CDR3 protein: CASSAWGDSGNTIYF; CDR3 DNA: TGTGCCAGCAGTGCCTGGGGGGACTCTGGAAACACCATATATTTT
clone size: NA; D gene: TRBD1; J gene: TRBJ2-7; V gene: TRBV27; CDR3 protein: CASTPNRGSYEQYF; CDR3 DNA: TGTGCCAGCACCCCAAACAGGGGTTCCTACGAGCAGTACTTC
clone size: NA; D gene: NA; J gene: TRBJ2-5; V gene: TRBV7-2; CDR3 protein: CASSLGGDAGTQYF; CDR3 DNA: TGTGCCAGCAGCTTAGGCGGGGACGCCGGGACCCAGTACTTC
clone size: NA; D gene: TRBD1; J gene: TRBJ1-1; V gene: TRBV7-9; CDR3 protein: CASSLGDRVTEAFF; CDR3 DNA: TGTGCCAGCAGCTTAGGGGACAGGGTCACTGAAGCTTTCTTT
clone size: NA; D gene: NA; J gene: TRBJ2-1; V gene: TRBV5-1; CDR3 protein: CASGSGSYNEQFF; CDR3 DNA: TGCGCCAGCGGCAGCGGGTCCTACAATGAGCAGTTCTTC
clone size: few; D gene: NA; J gene: TRBJ2-5; V gene: TRBV29-1; CDR3 protein: CSVVRGTSETQYF; CDR3 DNA: TGCAGCGTTGTAAGGGGGACCAGCGAGACCCAGTACTTC
clone size: NA; D gene: TRBD2; J gene: TRBJ2-5; V gene: TRBV3-1/TRBV3-2; CDR3 protein: CASSQRLAGSQETQYF; CDR3 DNA: TGTGCCAGCAGCCAGAGACTAGCGGGTTCTCAAGAGACCCAGTACTTC
clone size: NA; D gene: NA; J gene: TRBJ2-7; V gene: TRBV18; CDR3 protein: CASSPGGDSSYEQYF; CDR3 DNA: TGTGCCAGCTCGCCGGGCGGGGACAGCTCCTACGAGCAGTACTTC
clone size: once; D gene: NA; J gene: TRBJ1-2; V gene: TRBV15; CDR3 protein: CATSRLTGNYGYTF; CDR3 DNA: TGTGCCACCAGCAGGTTAACAGGGAACTATGGCTACACCTTC
clone size: many; D gene: TRBD1; J gene: TRBJ1-2; V gene: TRBV7-9; CDR3 protein: CASSEGLTGEGPGYTF; CDR3 DNA: TGTGCCAGCAGCGAGGGGCTCACAGGGGAAGGGCCTGGCTACACCTTC
clone size: NA; D gene: NA; J gene: TRBJ2-5; V gene: TRBV20-1; CDR3 protein: CSALQETQYF; CDR3 DNA: TGCAGTGCTCTTCAAGAGACCCAGTACTTC
clone size: NA; D gene: TRBD1; J gene: TRBJ2-2; V gene: TRBV3-1/TRBV3-2; CDR3 protein: CASRTPRGQGLFF; CDR3 DNA: TGTGCCAGCAGAACTCCCAGGGGGCAGGGGCTGTTTTTT
clone size: NA; D gene: NA; J gene: TRBJ2-2; V gene: TRBV7-6; CDR3 protein: CASSHPAGVNTGELFF; CDR3 DNA: TGTGCCAGCAGCCACCCAGCAGGGGTCAACACCGGGGAGCTGTTTTTT
clone size: NA; D gene: NA; J gene: TRBJ2-3; V gene: TRBV3-1/TRBV3-2; CDR3 protein: CASSPLSSSTDTQYF; CDR3 DNA: TGTGCCAGCAGCCCACTTAGTTCTAGCACAGATACGCAGTATTTT
clone size: NA; D gene: TRBD2; J gene: TRBJ2-1; V gene: TRBV10-1; CDR3 protein: CASSETSGSLDEQFF; CDR3 DNA: TGCGCCAGCAGTGAAACCAGCGGGAGTTTGGATGAGCAGTTCTTC
clone size: few; D gene: TRBD2; J gene: TRBJ2-7; V gene: TRBV6-2/TRBV6-3; CDR3 protein: CASSYGGLLSYEQYF; CDR3 DNA: TGTGCCAGCAGTTACGGGGGACTACTTTCCTACGAGCAGTACTTC
clone size: few; D gene: TRBD1; J gene: TRBJ2-5; V gene: TRBV7-2; CDR3 protein: CASSHDRGGETQYF; CDR3 DNA: TGTGCCAGCAGCCACGACAGGGGAGGAGAGACCCAGTACTTC
clone size: NA; D gene: TRBD1; J gene: TRBJ2-7; V gene: TRBV3-1/TRBV3-2; CDR3 protein: CASSMAYTGVYEQYF; CDR3 DNA: TGTGCCAGCAGCATGGCCTATACAGGGGTCTACGAGCAGTACTTC
clone size: NA; D gene: TRBD1; J gene: TRBJ1-4; V gene: TRBV6-5; CDR3 protein: CASSVPQGAPEKLFF; CDR3 DNA: TGTGCCAGCAGCGTCCCACAGGGGGCGCCCGAAAAACTGTTTTTT
clone size: few; D gene: TRBD1; J gene: TRBJ2-7; V gene: TRBV19; CDR3 protein: CASRLNRGAYEQYF; CDR3 DNA: TGTGCCAGTAGACTGAACAGGGGGGCCTACGAGCAGTACTTC
clone size: NA; D gene: TRBD2; J gene: TRBJ2-3; V gene: TRBV5-4; CDR3 protein: CASSLEGWASGKTDTQYF; CDR3 DNA: TGTGCCAGCAGCTTGGAAGGTTGGGCTAGCGGAAAAACAGATACGCAGTATTTT
clone size: few; D gene: NA; J gene: TRBJ1-5; V gene: TRBV2; CDR3 protein: CASSESGGGQPQHF; CDR3 DNA: TGTGCCAGCAGTGAATCCGGGGGAGGTCAGCCCCAGCATTTT